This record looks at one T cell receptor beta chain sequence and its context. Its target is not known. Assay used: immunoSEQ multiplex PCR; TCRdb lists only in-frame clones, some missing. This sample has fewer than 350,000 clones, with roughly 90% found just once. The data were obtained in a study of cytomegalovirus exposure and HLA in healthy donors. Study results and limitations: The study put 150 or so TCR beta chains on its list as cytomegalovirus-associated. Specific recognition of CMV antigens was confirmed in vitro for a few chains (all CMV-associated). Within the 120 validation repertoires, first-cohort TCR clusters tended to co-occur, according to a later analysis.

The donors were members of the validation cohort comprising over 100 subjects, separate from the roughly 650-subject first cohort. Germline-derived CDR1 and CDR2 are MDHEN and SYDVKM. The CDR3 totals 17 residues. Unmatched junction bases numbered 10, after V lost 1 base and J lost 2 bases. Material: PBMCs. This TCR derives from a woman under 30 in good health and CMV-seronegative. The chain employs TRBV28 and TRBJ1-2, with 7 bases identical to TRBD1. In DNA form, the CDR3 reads TGTGCCAGCAGTTTATCCCGGGACAGTTCAAGAAACTATGGCTACACCTTC. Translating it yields CASSLSRDSSRNYGYTF.